This TCR beta chain stems from a study of blood T cells in healthy people across ages. Study-wide findings and caveats: As age increased, TCR beta diversity per million T cells fell in a roughly linear fashion. The authors considered diversity estimates from one million T cells to be underestimates.

Primers used in a second PCR of about 7 to 11 cycles were a sample-barcoded 5' primer and a J-beta primer mix. MiXCR was run by TCRdb on the 5' RACE reads, yielding one entry per CDR3 protein. The sample includes fewer than 1 million distinct CDR3 sequences, approximately 44% of them seen just once. A few counts support this clonotype. The antigen is unknown. The amount of total RNA extracted per sample was at least 5 micrograms. Material for sequencing was blood. This sequence was found in a man aged 55 to 70 in good health.

CDR3 DNA: TGCAGTGCTAGAACCCGGGCGAGGGGGCCAACTGCCTACGAGCAGTACTTC. Translated, it gives CSARTRARGPTAYEQYF. V gene TRBV20-1 combines with J gene TRBJ2-7; 7 bases match TRBD1. Germline-derived CDR1 and CDR2 are DFQATT and SNEGSKA (reference sequence). The CDR3 is 17 amino acids. The J segment lost 2 bases and the V segment lost 2 bases, leaving 15 bases of the junction unmatched.